This T cell receptor (beta chain) stems from a study of blood T cell repertoires in COVID-19. Across the whole study: Acute-phase and convalescent COVID-19 samples originated in the United States, Italy and Spain. PBMCs, B-cell-depleted T cells, or T cells were the source of the cDNA or gDNA that made up the material.

V gave up 7 bases and J gave up 7 bases, with 23 bases separating them. Germline-derived CDR1 and CDR2 are MDHEN and SYDVKM. The length of the CDR3 is 16 residues. As handled by the study authors: Cell counts per sample came from amplifying reference gene primers. Data came from immunoSEQ multiplex PCR; TCRdb stores just in-frame clones and leaves some out. V and J calls and clone size are copied from that table; D and trimming were computed from the DNA. This sample has some 160,000 clones, with around 80% found just once. The origin of this receptor is a woman in her forties or fifties with acute or convalescent COVID-19. This chain links TRBV28 with TRBJ1-5; TRBD1 is a possible D gene (6 bases). Sequencing input: peripheral blood. The CDR3 DNA reads as TGTGCCAGCAAAAATGGGCAGGGGCAATCTGGGCAGCCCCAGCATTTT. As protein: CASKNGQGQSGQPQHF.